The present entry profiles one T cell receptor beta chain with its context. What it recognizes is unknown. Treatment noted: over 15 received Ad26.COV2.S at low or high dose, single or two shots; about 5 received placebo; per-sample allocation not given. The samples were gathered on day 63 after the first injection of vaccine or placebo. The administered vaccine (an Ad26 vector) expressed Wuhan-strain SARS-CoV-2 spike. This specimen belongs to a study of Ad26.COV2.S vaccination and SARS-CoV-2 variants. Only in-frame clones appear in the TCRdb table, and some are missing; sequencing was by immunoSEQ multiplex PCR. The profile covers some 500,000 clones, with about 91% appearing a single time and approximately 2.5% taken by the ten largest. Study-wide findings and caveats: Spike-specific responses of CD8+ and CD4+ T cells were reported to display substantial breadth after vaccination.

The sequencing used peripheral blood, collected in a trial of Ad26.COV2.S vaccine versus placebo. The receptor's source is a person aged 18 to 59 who received the Ad26.COV2.S COVID-19 vaccine or a placebo.

The CDR3 nucleotides are TGTGCCAGCTCACCTCCAGTCCTAGAGGATACGCAGTATTTT. Protein: CASSPPVLEDTQYF. This chain uses TRBV18 with TRBJ2-3; D is unresolved. V was pared by 3 bases and J by 6 bases, with 13 bases between. CDR1 and CDR2 from the germline V gene are KGHSH and LQKENI. This CDR3 has 14 residues.